The 13 T cell receptor beta chains in this list originate from one sample, sequenced in a study of blood T cells in healthy people across ages. Using a J-beta primer mix together with a sample-barcoded 5' primer, a second PCR was run for about 6 to 11 cycles. TCRdb reprocessed the 5' RACE reads via MiXCR and lists one record per CDR3 protein. The table has about 1.6 million distinct CDR3 sequences, roughly 30% seen once; the top ten hold approximately 11%. The sequenced sample consisted of blood. The receptors were sampled from a woman younger than 45 in good health.

This clonotype showed up just a few times. The V gene is TRBV24-1, the J gene TRBJ2-3; D possibly matches TRBD1 or TRBD2 (5 bases each). V was cut by 9 bases and J by 6 bases, with 21 bases left in between. CDR3 length: 15 amino acids. CDR1 is KGHDR and CDR2 is SFDVKD in the germline V gene. The DNA of the CDR3 is TGTGCCACCGGGGTTGGGACGGCGGAGGTGGATACGCAGTATTTT. As protein: CATGVGTAEVDTQYF.

This clonotype has only a few counts. This chain connects TRBV20-1 to TRBJ2-1; D gene ambiguous. Germline-derived CDR1 and CDR2 are DFQATT and SNEGSKA (reference sequence). V was trimmed by 3 bases and J by 3 bases, leaving 9 bases between them. This CDR3 has 13 residues. The CDR3 region is CSASDTYYNEQFF. CDR3 coding DNA: TGCAGTGCTAGCGACACGTACTACAATGAGCAGTTCTTC.

J is TRBJ2-3 and V is TRBV2; TRBD1 is a possible D gene (5 bases). From germline, CDR1 is SNHLY and CDR2 FYNNEI. Trimming cost V 2 bases and J 0 bases, with 15 bases left between them. The CDR3 extends over 17 amino acids. The CDR3 nucleotides read TGTGCCAGCAGTGAAAGTTTGGCAGGGCGTAGCACAGATACGCAGTATTTT. Translation: CASSESLAGRSTDTQYF.

This clonotype occurred a few times. J is TRBJ2-1 and V is TRBV6-5; TRBD2 agrees at 7 bases. V lost 5 bases to trimming and J lost 4 bases; unmatched junction nucleotides: 5. Germline lookup yields CDR1 MNHEY and CDR2 SVGAGI. The length of the CDR3 is 14 residues. CDR3 nucleotide sequence: TGTGCCAGCAGTCCTCACGGGGGGTACAATGAGCAGTTCTTC. Translated, it gives CASSPHGGYNEQFF.

The rearrangement links TRBV6-2 or TRBV6-3 to TRBJ2-3; 14 bases are shared with TRBD2. Looked up from germline, CDR1 is MNHEY and CDR2 is SVGEGT. V was clipped by 7 bases and J by 4 bases; unmatched bases: 4. The CDR3 spans 15 residues. CDR3 in amino acids: CASTTTSGGADTQYF. The CDR3 DNA reads TGTGCCAGCACCACGACTAGCGGGGGGGCAGATACGCAGTATTTT.

This clonotype was detected ten times or more. The chain couples TRBV7-2 to TRBJ2-7; TRBD2 aligns across 7 bases. V lost 3 bases, J lost 5 bases, and 7 bases stayed unmatched. The CDR3 runs to 14 residues. CDR1 SGHTA and CDR2 FQGNSA come from the germline V gene. The DNA for the CDR3 is TGTGCCAGCAGCTTCCGGGGGGACGGTGACGAGCAGTACTTC. Amino acids: CASSFRGDGDEQYF.

This clonotype was seen a few times. The chain joins TRBV7-8 to TRBJ1-2; D is undetermined. Germline V gene sequence: CDR1 SGHVS, CDR2 FQNEAQ. The CDR3 sequence is 14 residues long. The V gene lost 5 bases and the J gene lost 2 bases, with 12 bases spanning the gap. CDR3 in DNA: TGTGCCAGCAGCGCTCCGGGTTACAACTATGGCTACACCTTC. Its translation: CASSAPGYNYGYTF. Based on the CDR3 plus reference TRBV7-8 and TRBJ1-2, the full variable domain is GAGVSQSPRYKVAKRGQDVALRCDPISGHVSLFWYQQALGQGPEFLTYFQNEAQLDKSGLPSDRFFAERPEGSVSTLKIQRTQQEDSAVYLCASSAPGYNYGYTFGSGTRLTVV.

V gene TRBV6-6 combines with J gene TRBJ2-5; maybe TRBD2 (5 bases). Gene TRBJ2-7 matches the end of the DNA better, so the J call may be wrong. This CDR3 region has 15 residues. Germline V CDR1 and CDR2: MNHNY, SVGAGI (reference sequence). The CDR3 region has the DNA TGTGCCAGCACCAAGAACCCCGGGGAGCAGTGCGAGCAGTACTTC. Protein sequence: CASTKNPGEQCEQYF.

J is TRBJ2-5 and V is TRBV20-1; no reliable D call. The length of the CDR3 is 16 residues. V was trimmed by 2 bases and J by 2 bases, leaving 18 bases between them. CDR1 is DFQATT and CDR2 is SNEGSKA in the germline V gene (reference sequence). This chain's CDR3 is CSARPLGYSPQETQYF. CDR3 sequence (DNA): TGCAGTGCTAGACCTCTGGGCTATTCCCCTCAAGAGACCCAGTACTTC.

The CDR3 loop is CASSPPDRGADEQFF. The CDR3 nucleotides are TGTGCCAGCAGCCCACCGGACAGGGGGGCCGATGAGCAGTTCTTC. This chain uses TRBV7-8 with TRBJ2-1, with TRBD1 identical over 10 bases. The CDR3 extends over 15 amino acids. The germline gives CDR1 SGHVS, CDR2 FQNEAQ. Unmatched junction bases numbered 9, after V lost 5 bases and J lost 8 bases. Drawing the rest from reference TRBV7-8 and TRBJ2-1, the complete variable domain is GAGVSQSPRYKVAKRGQDVALRCDPISGHVSLFWYQQALGQGPEFLTYFQNEAQLDKSGLPSDRFFAERPEGSVSTLKIQRTQQEDSAVYLCASSPPDRGADEQFFGPGTRLTVL.

A remark on this clonotype: A much larger clone differs by one base, so this may be a read error. CDR3 bases: TGTGCCAGCAGCTTAAACGGGGCTCAAGAGACCCAGTACTTC. Its protein is CASSLNGAQETQYF. The chain couples TRBV7-3 to TRBJ2-5; D tentatively reads TRBD1 or TRBD2 (5 bases each). V shed 1 base and J shed 2 bases, with 8 bases lying between them. The CDR3 spans 14 residues. CDR1 is SGHTA, CDR2 FQGTGA, per germline.

This clonotype has at least ten counts. This chain's CDR3 is CASSYDSPTDTQYF. The DNA for the CDR3 is TGTGCCAGCAGTTACGACAGCCCCACAGATACGCAGTATTTT. V gene TRBV6-2 or TRBV6-3 combines with J gene TRBJ2-3, with D perhaps TRBD1 (5 bases). Trimming stripped 2 bases from V and 2 bases from J, with 8 bases between. This CDR3 has 14 amino acids. The germline V gene has CDR1 MNHEY and CDR2 SVGEGT.

The rearrangement links TRBV30 to TRBJ2-3, with D possibly being TRBD1 or TRBD2 (5 bases each). V was clipped by 1 base and J by 6 bases, with 14 bases between them. CDR3 size: 14 residues. CDR1 is GTSNPN, CDR2 SVGIG, per germline (reference sequence). The CDR3 nucleotides read TGTGCCTGGAGTGCCCGGGGCGGAGTCGATACGCAGTATTTT. It translates to CAWSARGGVDTQYF. Variable domain in full (rest from reference TRBV30 and TRBJ2-3): SQTIHQWPATLVQPVGSPLSLECTVEGTSNPNLYWYRQAAGRGLQLLFYSVGIGQISSEVPQNLSASRPQDRQFILSSKKLLLSDSGFYLCAWSARGGVDTQYFGPGTRLTVL.